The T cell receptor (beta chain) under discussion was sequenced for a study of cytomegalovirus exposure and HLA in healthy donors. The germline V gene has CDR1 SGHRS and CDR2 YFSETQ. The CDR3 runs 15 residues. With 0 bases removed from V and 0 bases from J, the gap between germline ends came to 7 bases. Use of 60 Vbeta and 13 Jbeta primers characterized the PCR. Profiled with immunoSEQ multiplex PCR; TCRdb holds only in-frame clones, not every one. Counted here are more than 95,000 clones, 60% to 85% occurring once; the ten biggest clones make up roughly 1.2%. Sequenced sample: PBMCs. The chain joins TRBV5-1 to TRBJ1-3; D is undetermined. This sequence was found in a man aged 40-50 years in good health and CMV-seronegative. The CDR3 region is CASSLDGDSGNTIYF. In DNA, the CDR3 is TGCGCCAGCAGCTTGGACGGAGACTCTGGAAACACCATATATTTT.